This TCR beta chain appears in the sequencing data of a study of T cell repertoires in cytomegalovirus infection. Study information: Matching HLA type, along with CMV infection, was indicated by public TCR beta signatures.

Germline V CDR1 and CDR2: SGHRS, YFSETQ. The CDR3 length is 15 residues. V was pared by 0 bases and J by 2 bases, with 11 bases between. Each CDR3 protein gets one entry after TCRdb re-called the reads with MiXCR. The data contain approximately 190,000 distinct CDR3 sequences, nearly 9.5% of them singletons. This clonotype was seen only a few times. Its antigen is unidentified. General study findings and limits: CMV-specific HLA-C-restricted TCR beta clonotypes dominated the ex vivo response. Based on cumulative public TCR beta family frequency, carriers of CMV plus the relevant HLA were identified.

This receptor was obtained from a human donor in good health (CMV status not recorded). Some clones in this sample may be carry-over from other donors' samples. The rearrangement uses TRBV5-1 and TRBJ1-1; D is uncertain. Sequencing used PBMCs. In DNA, the CDR3 is TGCGCCAGCAGCTTGGCGACGGCGATTAACACTGAAGCTTTCTTT. Its protein is CASSLATAINTEAFF. Full variable domain (outside the CDR3, taken from reference TRBV5-1 and TRBJ1-1): KAGVTQTPRYLIKTRGQQVTLSCSPISGHRSVSWYQQTPGQGLQFLFEYFSETQRNKGNFPGRFSGRQFSNSRSEMNVSTLELGDSALYLCASSLATAINTEAFFGQGTRLTVV.